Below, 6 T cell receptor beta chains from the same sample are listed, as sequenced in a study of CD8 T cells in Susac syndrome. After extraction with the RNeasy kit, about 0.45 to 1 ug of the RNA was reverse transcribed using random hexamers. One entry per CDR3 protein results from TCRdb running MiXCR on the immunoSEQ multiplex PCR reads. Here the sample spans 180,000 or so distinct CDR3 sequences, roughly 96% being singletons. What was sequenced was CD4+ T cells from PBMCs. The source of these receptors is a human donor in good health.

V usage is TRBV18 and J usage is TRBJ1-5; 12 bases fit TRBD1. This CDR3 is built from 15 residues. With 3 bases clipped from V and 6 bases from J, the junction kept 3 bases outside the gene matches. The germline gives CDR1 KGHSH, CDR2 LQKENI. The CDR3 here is CASSPGTGGVQPQHF. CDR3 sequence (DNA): TGTGCCAGCTCACCTGGGACAGGGGGCGTTCAGCCCCAGCATTTT.

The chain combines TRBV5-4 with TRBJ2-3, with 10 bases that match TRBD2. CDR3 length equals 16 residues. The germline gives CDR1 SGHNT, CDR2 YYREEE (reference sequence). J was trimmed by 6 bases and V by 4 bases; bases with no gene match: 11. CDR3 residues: CASSHRTSGVRDTQYF. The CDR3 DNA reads TGTGCCAGCAGCCACAGAACTAGCGGGGTACGGGATACGCAGTATTTT.

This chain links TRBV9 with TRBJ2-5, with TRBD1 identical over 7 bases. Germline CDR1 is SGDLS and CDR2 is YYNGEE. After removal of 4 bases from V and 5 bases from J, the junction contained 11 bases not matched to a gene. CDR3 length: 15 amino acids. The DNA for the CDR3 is TGTGCCAGCAGCCAACGGACAGGTTCTGGGGAGACCCAGTACTTC. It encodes CASSQRTGSGETQYF.

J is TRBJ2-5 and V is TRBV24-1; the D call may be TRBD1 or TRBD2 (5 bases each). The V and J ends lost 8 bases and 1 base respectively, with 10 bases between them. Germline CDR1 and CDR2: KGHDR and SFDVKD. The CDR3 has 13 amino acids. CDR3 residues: CATNGAAQETQYF. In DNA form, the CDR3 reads TGTGCCACCAACGGGGCAGCCCAAGAGACCCAGTACTTC.

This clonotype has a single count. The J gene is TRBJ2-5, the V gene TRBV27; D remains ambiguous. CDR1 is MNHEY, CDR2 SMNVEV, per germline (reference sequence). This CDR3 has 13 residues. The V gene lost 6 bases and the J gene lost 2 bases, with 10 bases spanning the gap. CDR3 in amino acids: CASSSGVQETQYF. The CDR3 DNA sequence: TGTGCCAGCAGCTCAGGCGTTCAAGAGACCCAGTACTTC.

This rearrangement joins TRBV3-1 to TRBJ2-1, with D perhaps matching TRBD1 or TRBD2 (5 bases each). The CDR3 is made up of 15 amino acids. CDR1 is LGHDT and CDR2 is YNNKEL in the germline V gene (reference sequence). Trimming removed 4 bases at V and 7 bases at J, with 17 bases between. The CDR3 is CASSREWIEGNEQFF. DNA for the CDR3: TGTGCCAGCAGCCGAGAGTGGATCGAGGGGAATGAGCAGTTCTTC.